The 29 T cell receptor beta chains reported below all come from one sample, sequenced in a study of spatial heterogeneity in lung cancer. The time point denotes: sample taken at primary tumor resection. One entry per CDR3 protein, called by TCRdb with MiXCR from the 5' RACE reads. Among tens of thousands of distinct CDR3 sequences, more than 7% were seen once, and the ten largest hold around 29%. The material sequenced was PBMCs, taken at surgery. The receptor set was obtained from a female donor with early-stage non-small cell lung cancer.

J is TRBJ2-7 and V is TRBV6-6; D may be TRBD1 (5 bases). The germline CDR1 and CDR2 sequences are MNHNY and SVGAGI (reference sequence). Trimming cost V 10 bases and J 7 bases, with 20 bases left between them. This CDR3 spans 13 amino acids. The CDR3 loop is CATAATGAGEQYF. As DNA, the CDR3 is TGTGCCACCGCCGCAACTGGGGCTGGGGAGCAGTACTTC.

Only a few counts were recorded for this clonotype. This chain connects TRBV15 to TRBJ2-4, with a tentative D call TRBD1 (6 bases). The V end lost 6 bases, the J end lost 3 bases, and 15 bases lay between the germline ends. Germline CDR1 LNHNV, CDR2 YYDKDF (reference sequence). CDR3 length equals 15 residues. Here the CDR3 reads CATRDTGWDKNIQYF. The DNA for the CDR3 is TGTGCCACCAGGGACACAGGGTGGGACAAAAACATTCAGTACTTC.

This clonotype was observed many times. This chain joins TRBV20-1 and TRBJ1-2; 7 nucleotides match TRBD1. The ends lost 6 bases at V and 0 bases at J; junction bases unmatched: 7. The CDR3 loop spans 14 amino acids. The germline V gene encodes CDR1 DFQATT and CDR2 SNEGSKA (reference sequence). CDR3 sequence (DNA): TGCAGTGCCCGTCGGACAGGATCTAACTATGGCTACACCTTC. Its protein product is CSARRTGSNYGYTF.

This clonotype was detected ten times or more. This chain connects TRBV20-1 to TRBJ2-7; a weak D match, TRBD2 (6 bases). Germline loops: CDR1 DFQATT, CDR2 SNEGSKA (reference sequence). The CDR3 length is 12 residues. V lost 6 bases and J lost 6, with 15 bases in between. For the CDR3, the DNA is TGCAGTGCGGGACTCTCCTGGGGCGAGCAGTACTTC. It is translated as CSAGLSWGEQYF.

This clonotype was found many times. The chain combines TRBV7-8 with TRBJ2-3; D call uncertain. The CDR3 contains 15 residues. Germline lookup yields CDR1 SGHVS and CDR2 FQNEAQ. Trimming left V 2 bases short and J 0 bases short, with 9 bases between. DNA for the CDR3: TGTGCCAGCAGCTTACGGGCTGAGAGCACAGATACGCAGTATTTT. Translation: CASSLRAESTDTQYF.

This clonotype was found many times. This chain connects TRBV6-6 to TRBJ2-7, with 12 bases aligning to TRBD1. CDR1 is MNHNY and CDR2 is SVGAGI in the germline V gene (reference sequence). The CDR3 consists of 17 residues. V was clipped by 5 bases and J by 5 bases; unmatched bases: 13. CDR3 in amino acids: CASSPLGQGAPSHEQYF. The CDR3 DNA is TGTGCCAGCAGTCCCCTGGGACAGGGGGCACCTTCCCACGAGCAGTACTTC.

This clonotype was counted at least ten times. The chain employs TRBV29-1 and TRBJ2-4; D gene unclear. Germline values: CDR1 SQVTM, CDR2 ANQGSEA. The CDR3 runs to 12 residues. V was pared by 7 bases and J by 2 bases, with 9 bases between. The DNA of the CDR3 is TGCAGCGAGAAGGGCCCCAAAAACATTCAGTACTTC. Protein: CSEKGPKNIQYF.

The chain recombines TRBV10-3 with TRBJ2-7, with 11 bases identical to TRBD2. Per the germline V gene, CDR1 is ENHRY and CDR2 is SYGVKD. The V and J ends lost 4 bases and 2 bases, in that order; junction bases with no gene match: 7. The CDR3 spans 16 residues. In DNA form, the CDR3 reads TGTGCCATCAGTGCCTCGAGTAGCGGGAGGGCCTACGAGCAGTACTTC. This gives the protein CAISASSSGRAYEQYF.

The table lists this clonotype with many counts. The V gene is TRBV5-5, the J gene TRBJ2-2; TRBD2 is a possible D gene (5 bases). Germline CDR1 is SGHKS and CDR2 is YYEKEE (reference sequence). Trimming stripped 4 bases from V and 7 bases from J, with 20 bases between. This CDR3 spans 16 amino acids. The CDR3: CASSNRLESGFGELFF. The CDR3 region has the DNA TGTGCCAGCAGCAACCGACTGGAGAGCGGCTTCGGGGAGCTGTTTTTT.

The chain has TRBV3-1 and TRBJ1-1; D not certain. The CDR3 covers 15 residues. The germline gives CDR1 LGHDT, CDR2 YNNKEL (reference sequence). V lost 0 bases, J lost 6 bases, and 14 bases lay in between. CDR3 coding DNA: TGTGCCAGCAGCCAAGATCTAGATATTTTGGCTGAAGCTTTCTTT. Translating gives CASSQDLDILAEAFF.

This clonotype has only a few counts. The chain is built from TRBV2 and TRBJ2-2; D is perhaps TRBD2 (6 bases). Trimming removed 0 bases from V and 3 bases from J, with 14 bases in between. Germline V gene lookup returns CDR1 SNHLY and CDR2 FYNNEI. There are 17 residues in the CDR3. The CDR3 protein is CASSEALRERDTGELFF. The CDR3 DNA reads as TGTGCCAGCAGTGAAGCGCTTAGGGAGCGGGACACCGGGGAGCTGTTTTTT.

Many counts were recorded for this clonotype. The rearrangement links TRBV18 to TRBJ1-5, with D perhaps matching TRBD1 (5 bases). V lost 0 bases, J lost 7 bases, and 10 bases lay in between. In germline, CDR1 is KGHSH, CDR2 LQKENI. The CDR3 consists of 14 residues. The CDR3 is CASSPPNGDQPQHF. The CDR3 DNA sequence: TGTGCCAGCTCACCACCCAACGGGGACCAGCCCCAGCATTTT.

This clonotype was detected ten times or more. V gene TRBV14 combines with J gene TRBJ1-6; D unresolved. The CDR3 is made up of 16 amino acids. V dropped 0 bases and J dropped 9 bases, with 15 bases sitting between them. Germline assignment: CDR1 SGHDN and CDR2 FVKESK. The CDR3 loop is CASSQDKGWFSSPLHF. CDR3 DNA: TGTGCCAGCAGCCAAGATAAAGGGTGGTTTAGTTCACCCCTCCACTTT.

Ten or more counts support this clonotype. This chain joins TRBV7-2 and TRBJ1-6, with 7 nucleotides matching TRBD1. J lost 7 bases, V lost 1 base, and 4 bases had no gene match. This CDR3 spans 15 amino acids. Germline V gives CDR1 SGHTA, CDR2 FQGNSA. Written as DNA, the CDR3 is TGTGCCAGCAGCTTAGGAGGGGGCTTCAATTCACCCCTCCACTTT. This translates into CASSLGGGFNSPLHF.

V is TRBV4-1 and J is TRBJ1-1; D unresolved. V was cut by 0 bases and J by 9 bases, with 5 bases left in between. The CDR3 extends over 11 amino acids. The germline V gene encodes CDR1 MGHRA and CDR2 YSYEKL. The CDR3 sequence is CASSQDRKAFF. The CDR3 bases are TGCGCCAGCAGCCAAGATCGAAAAGCTTTCTTT.

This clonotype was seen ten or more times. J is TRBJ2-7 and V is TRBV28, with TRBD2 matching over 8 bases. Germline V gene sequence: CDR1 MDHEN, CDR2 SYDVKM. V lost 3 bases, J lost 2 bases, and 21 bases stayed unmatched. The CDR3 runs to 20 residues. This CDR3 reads CASSFPPRTDTSGVPYEQYF. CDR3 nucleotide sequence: TGTGCCAGCAGTTTCCCGCCGCGGACAGATACTAGCGGAGTCCCCTACGAGCAGTACTTC.

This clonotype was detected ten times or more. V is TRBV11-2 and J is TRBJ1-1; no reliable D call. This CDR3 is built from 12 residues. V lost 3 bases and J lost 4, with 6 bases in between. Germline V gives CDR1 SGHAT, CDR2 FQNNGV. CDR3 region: CASSFSGTEAFF. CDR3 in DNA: TGTGCCAGCAGCTTTAGTGGCACTGAAGCTTTCTTT.

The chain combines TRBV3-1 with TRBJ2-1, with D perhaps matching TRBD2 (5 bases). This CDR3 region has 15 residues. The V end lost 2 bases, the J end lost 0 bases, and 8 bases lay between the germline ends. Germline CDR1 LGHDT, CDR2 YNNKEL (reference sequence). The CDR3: CASSQTRSSYNEQFF. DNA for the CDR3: TGTGCCAGCAGCCAAACTAGGAGCTCCTACAATGAGCAGTTCTTC.

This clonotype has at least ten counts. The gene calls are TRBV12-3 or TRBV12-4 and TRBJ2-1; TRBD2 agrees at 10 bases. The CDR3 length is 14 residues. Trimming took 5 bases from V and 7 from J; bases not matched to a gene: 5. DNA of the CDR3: TGTGCCAGCAGTCCCTGGGGACTAGCGAATGAGCAGTTCTTC. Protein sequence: CASSPWGLANEQFF.

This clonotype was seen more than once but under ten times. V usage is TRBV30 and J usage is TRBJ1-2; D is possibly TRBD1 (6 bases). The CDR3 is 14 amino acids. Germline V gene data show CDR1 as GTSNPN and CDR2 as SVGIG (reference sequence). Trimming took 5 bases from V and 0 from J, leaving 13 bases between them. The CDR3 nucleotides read TGTGCCTGGGGGAGGGGGACGGCTAACTATGGCTACACCTTC. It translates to CAWGRGTANYGYTF.

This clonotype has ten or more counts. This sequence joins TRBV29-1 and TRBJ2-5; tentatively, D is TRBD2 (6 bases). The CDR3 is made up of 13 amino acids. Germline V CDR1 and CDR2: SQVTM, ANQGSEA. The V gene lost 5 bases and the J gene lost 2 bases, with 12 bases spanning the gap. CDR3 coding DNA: TGCAGCGTTTTGAGGGCGGGACAAGAGACCCAGTACTTC. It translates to CSVLRAGQETQYF.

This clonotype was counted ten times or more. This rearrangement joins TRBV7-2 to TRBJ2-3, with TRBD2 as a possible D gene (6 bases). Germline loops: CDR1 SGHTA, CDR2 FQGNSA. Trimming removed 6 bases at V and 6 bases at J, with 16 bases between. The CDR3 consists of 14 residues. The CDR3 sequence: CASSERVAQDTQYF. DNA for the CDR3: TGTGCCAGCAGTGAGCGGGTGGCCCAGGATACGCAGTATTTT.

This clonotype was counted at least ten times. CDR3 sequence: CASSHQTSGSSSEQFF. In nucleotides, the CDR3 is TGCGCCAGCAGCCACCAGACTAGCGGGAGTTCGAGTGAGCAGTTCTTC. The rearrangement joins TRBV4-1 to TRBJ2-1, with 12 bases aligning to TRBD2. The V segment lost 3 bases and the J segment 9 bases; nucleotides outside the gene matches: 9. This CDR3 comprises 16 residues. CDR1 and CDR2 from the germline V gene are MGHRA and YSYEKL.

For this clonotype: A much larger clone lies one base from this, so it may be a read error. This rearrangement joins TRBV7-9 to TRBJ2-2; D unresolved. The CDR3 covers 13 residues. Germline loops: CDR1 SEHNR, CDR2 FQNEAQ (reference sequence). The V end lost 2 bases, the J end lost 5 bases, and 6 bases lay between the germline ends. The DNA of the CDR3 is TGTGCCAGCAGCTTATACACGACCGGGGAGCTGTTTTTT. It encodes CASSLYTTGELFF.

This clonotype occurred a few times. Here the CDR3 DNA reads TGTGCCAGCAGCTGGGACCAGAACACTGAAGCTTTCTTT. Translated, it gives CASSWDQNTEAFF. The V and J genes are TRBV7-6 and TRBJ1-1, with D possibly TRBD1 on 5 matching bases. Trimming pared 4 bases from V and 1 base from J, leaving 7 bases between. CDR3 length: 13 amino acids. Per the germline V gene, CDR1 is SGHVS and CDR2 is FNYEAQ.

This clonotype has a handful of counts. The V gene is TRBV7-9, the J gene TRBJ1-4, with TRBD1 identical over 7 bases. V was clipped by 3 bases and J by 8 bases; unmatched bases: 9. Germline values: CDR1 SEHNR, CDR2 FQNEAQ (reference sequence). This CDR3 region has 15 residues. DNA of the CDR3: TGTGCCAGCAGCTTCACAGGGCAGGGGGTAGAAAAACTGTTTTTT. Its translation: CASSFTGQGVEKLFF.

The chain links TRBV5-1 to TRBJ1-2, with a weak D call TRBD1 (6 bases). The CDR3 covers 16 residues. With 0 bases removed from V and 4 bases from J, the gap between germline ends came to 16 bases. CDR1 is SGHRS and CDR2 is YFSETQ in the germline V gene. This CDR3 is CASSLGSAGGAYGYTF. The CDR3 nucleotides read TGCGCCAGCAGCTTGGGGTCCGCCGGGGGCGCCTATGGCTACACCTTC. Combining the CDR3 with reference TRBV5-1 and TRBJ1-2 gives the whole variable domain KAGVTQTPRYLIKTRGQQVTLSCSPISGHRSVSWYQQTPGQGLQFLFEYFSETQRNKGNFPGRFSGRQFSNSRSEMNVSTLELGDSALYLCASSLGSAGGAYGYTFGSGTRLTVV.

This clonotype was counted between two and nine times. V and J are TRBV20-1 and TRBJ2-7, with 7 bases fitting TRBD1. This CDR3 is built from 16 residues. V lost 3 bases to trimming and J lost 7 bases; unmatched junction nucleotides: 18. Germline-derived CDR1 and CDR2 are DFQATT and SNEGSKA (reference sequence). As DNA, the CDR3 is TGCAGTGCTAGCCTCCTTGGGACAGTCCGGTCTGTGGAGCAGTACTTC. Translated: CSASLLGTVRSVEQYF.

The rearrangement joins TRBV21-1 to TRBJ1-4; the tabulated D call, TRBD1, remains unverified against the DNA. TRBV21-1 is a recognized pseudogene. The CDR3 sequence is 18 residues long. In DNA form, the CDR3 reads TGTGCCAGCAGCGCCCCACAGGGGAACATTGCAACTAATGAAAAACTGTTTTTT. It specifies CASSAPQGNIATNEKLFF.